These 26 T cell receptor beta chains originate from one sample sequenced in a study of CD8 T cells in ankylosing spondylitis. TCRdb used MiXCR to reprocess the 5' RACE reads, holding one entry per CDR3 protein. Of roughly 220,000 distinct CDR3 sequences in the sample, about 10% were seen once. Sequenced: blood, either unsorted or a sorted T cell fraction (not recorded which). Source of these receptors: a male donor with ankylosing spondylitis or in good health (not recorded which).

As to this clonotype: A much larger clone lies a single base off, so this may be a read error. J is TRBJ2-1 and V is TRBV28; 7 bases line up with TRBD2. This CDR3 is built from 15 residues. V gave up 10 bases and J gave up 4 bases; unmatched junction bases: 13. The V gene's germline CDR1 is MDHEN and CDR2 SYDVKM. The CDR3 DNA follows: TGTGCCACCCACGGGAGCGGGGAGAGTTACAATGAGCAGTTCTTC. It is translated as CATHGSGESYNEQFF.

This clonotype appeared a few times. The gene calls are TRBV29-1 and TRBJ2-5, with D perhaps TRBD1 (6 bases). This CDR3 spans 14 amino acids. The V gene lost 7 bases and the J gene lost 5 bases, with 20 bases spanning the gap. CDR1 and CDR2 (germline): SQVTM, ANQGSEA. The CDR3 nucleotides read TGCAGCGCAGCCCTCCAGGGGAATGTGGAGACCCAGTACTTC. Its protein product is CSAALQGNVETQYF.

This clonotype occurred a few times. V is TRBV20-1 and J is TRBJ2-7, with 9 bases matching TRBD1. Germline-derived CDR1 and CDR2 are DFQATT and SNEGSKA (reference sequence). The trim removed 2 bases at V and 9 bases at J, leaving 8 bases unmatched. This CDR3 region has 13 residues. This CDR3 reads CSARLGQGELQYF. Written as DNA, the CDR3 is TGCAGTGCTAGATTGGGACAGGGAGAGTTGCAGTACTTC.

This clonotype was picked up a small number of times. A junction end diverges from the germline sequence, so it may reflect a read error. The chain employs TRBV7-7 and TRBJ2-2; 8 nucleotides match TRBD1. This CDR3 spans 16 amino acids. Per the germline V gene, CDR1 is SSHAT and CDR2 is FNYEAQ (reference sequence). In nucleotides, the CDR3 is TGTGCTAGCAGCCCACGGACAGGGAGGAGAACCGGGGAGCTGTTTTTT. Its protein is CASSPRTGRRTGELFF. Looking up the rest from reference TRBV7-7 and TRBJ2-2 gives the full variable domain: GAGVSQSPRYKVTKRGQDVTLRCDPISSHATLYWYQQALGQGPEFLTYFNYEAQPDKSGLPSDRFSAERPEGSISTLTIQRTEQRDSAMYRCASSPRTGRRTGELFFGEGSRLTVL.

This clonotype was detected many times. This chain uses TRBV5-1 with TRBJ2-1, with no clear D. The CDR3 contains 15 residues. V lost 4 bases to trimming and J lost 8 bases, with 19 bases between them. CDR1 is SGHRS, CDR2 YFSETQ, per germline. The CDR3 reads CASSPPQSWADEQFF. CDR3 bases: TGCGCCAGCAGCCCACCCCAATCTTGGGCGGATGAGCAGTTCTTC.

This clonotype was seen a handful of times. The chain uses TRBV5-1 and TRBJ2-1; the match to TRBD1 covers 7 bases. CDR3 length: 15 amino acids. J lost 5 bases, V lost 3 bases, and 8 bases had no gene match. Germline assignment: CDR1 SGHRS and CDR2 YFSETQ. The chain's CDR3 is CASSSRQGSNNEQFF. The CDR3, as DNA: TGCGCCAGCAGCTCCCGACAGGGTAGTAACAATGAGCAGTTCTTC.

DNA for the CDR3: TGCGCCAGCAGCATCGACAGGGGGCCGACAGATACGCAGTATTTT. It translates to CASSIDRGPTDTQYF. V gene TRBV5-1 combines with J gene TRBJ2-3; 10 nucleotides match TRBD1. CDR3 length: 15 amino acids. V lost 4 bases to trimming and J lost 3 bases; unmatched junction nucleotides: 5. In germline, CDR1 is SGHRS, CDR2 YFSETQ.

This chain connects TRBV5-6 to TRBJ1-2; no clear D. This CDR3 has 12 amino acids. Germline-derived CDR1 and CDR2 are SGHDT and YYEEEE. The V gene lost 3 bases and the J gene lost 3 bases, with 6 bases spanning the gap. In nucleotides, the CDR3 is TGTGCCAGCAGCTCAGGCGACTATGGCTACACCTTC. Encoded protein: CASSSGDYGYTF.

The chain couples TRBV5-1 to TRBJ2-7; TRBD2 matches 13 bases. Germline loops: CDR1 SGHRS, CDR2 YFSETQ. This CDR3 spans 16 amino acids. After removal of 0 bases from V and 5 bases from J, the junction contained 5 bases not matched to a gene. DNA for the CDR3: TGCGCCAGCAGCTTGGGGGGACTAGCGGGGAAGAACGAGCAGTACTTC. Its translation: CASSLGGLAGKNEQYF.

Ten or more counts support this clonotype. This sequence joins TRBV3-1 and TRBJ2-7, with D possibly being TRBD2 (5 bases). The CDR3 is made up of 16 amino acids. Trimming stripped 1 base from V and 0 bases from J, with 13 bases between. CDR1 is LGHDT, CDR2 YNNKEL, per germline (reference sequence). CDR3 residues: CASSQVGKSASYEQYF. CDR3 nucleotide sequence: TGTGCCAGCAGCCAAGTCGGGAAGTCGGCCTCCTACGAGCAGTACTTC.

This clonotype occurred many times. CDR3 region: CASAQGDSYNEQFF. The DNA of the CDR3 is TGCGCCAGCGCTCAGGGAGATTCCTACAATGAGCAGTTCTTC. The chain links TRBV5-1 to TRBJ2-1, with D perhaps given as TRBD1 or TRBD2 (5 bases each). V gave up 7 bases and J gave up 1 base, with 12 bases separating them. The CDR3 extends over 14 amino acids. Germline V gene sequence: CDR1 SGHRS, CDR2 YFSETQ.

The chain recombines TRBV24-1 with TRBJ2-1, with 7 bases identical to TRBD2. With 4 bases clipped from V and 4 bases from J, the junction kept 9 bases outside the gene matches. The germline V gene encodes CDR1 KGHDR and CDR2 SFDVKD. This CDR3 region has 16 residues. The CDR3 protein is CATSDVAGDGYNEQFF. DNA for the CDR3: TGTGCCACCAGTGACGTCGCGGGGGATGGGTACAATGAGCAGTTCTTC.

The V and J genes are TRBV6-5 and TRBJ2-7; TRBD2 agrees at 8 bases. V was pared by 4 bases and J by 0 bases, with 11 bases of the junction left unmatched. This CDR3 region has 17 residues. CDR1 MNHEY and CDR2 SVGAGI come from the germline V gene. CDR3 protein: CASSSDGRGGRSYEQYF. Written as DNA, the CDR3 is TGTGCCAGCAGTTCCGACGGGAGGGGAGGACGCTCCTACGAGCAGTACTTC.

V usage is TRBV5-1 and J usage is TRBJ1-2; D is possibly TRBD1 (5 bases). The V end was cut by 4 bases, the J end by 8 bases, with 15 bases between. CDR1 SGHRS and CDR2 YFSETQ come from the germline V gene. The CDR3 has 13 residues. CDR3 DNA sequence: TGCGCCAGCAGCCTCATCAGGGACGACGGCTACACCTTC. Translation gives CASSLIRDDGYTF.

This clonotype has more than one count but fewer than ten. This chain joins TRBV7-9 and TRBJ1-5, with 9 bases that match TRBD1. The CDR3 has 15 residues. Looked up from germline, CDR1 is SEHNR and CDR2 is FQNEAQ (reference sequence). After removal of 4 bases from V and 6 bases from J, the junction contained 7 bases not matched to a gene. The CDR3 is CASSYGQGRGQPQHF. The DNA for the CDR3 is TGTGCCAGCAGCTATGGACAGGGGCGGGGTCAGCCCCAGCATTTT.

This clonotype was seen many times. The chain has TRBV5-1 and TRBJ2-3; TRBD1 is a possible D gene (6 bases). V gave up 0 bases and J gave up 1 base, with 6 bases separating them. From germline, CDR1 is SGHRS and CDR2 YFSETQ. The length of the CDR3 is 14 residues. DNA of the CDR3: TGCGCCAGCAGCTTGGAGGGGGGCACAGATACGCAGTATTTT. Amino acids: CASSLEGGTDTQYF.

This clonotype was seen repeatedly, ten times or more. The chain combines TRBV20-1 with TRBJ1-4; no reliable D call. The CDR3 runs to 11 residues. Looked up from germline, CDR1 is DFQATT and CDR2 is SNEGSKA (reference sequence). V gave up 3 bases and J gave up 8 bases, with 7 bases separating them. CDR3 sequence: CSASRGEKLFF. Here the CDR3 DNA reads TGCAGTGCTAGCCGAGGGGAAAAACTGTTTTTT.

This clonotype was picked up many times. J is TRBJ2-3 and V is TRBV12-3 or TRBV12-4; TRBD2 agrees at 11 bases. Trimming at V came to 3 bases and at J to 3 bases, leaving 5 bases not matched to a gene. The length of the CDR3 is 16 residues. The CDR3 coding sequence is TGTGCCAGCAGTTTCCTTCTAGCGGGGGGAACAGATACGCAGTATTTT. Protein sequence: CASSFLLAGGTDTQYF.

In this sample, this clonotype turned up many times. The CDR3 region is CASSPILAGSISYNEQFF. Written as DNA, the CDR3 is TGTGCCAGCAGTCCCATCCTAGCGGGGTCAATTTCCTACAATGAGCAGTTCTTC. The chain joins TRBV28 to TRBJ2-1; 9 bases fit TRBD2. V was clipped by 5 bases and J by 1 base; unmatched bases: 12. The CDR3 covers 18 residues. CDR1 is MDHEN, CDR2 SYDVKM, per germline.

This clonotype has a count of ten or more. CDR3 protein: CASSVPGQGISPLHF. The CDR3 nucleotides are TGTGCCAGCAGCGTACCGGGACAAGGGATCTCACCCCTCCACTTT. V usage is TRBV5-6 and J usage is TRBJ1-6; weak D call: TRBD1 (6 bases). CDR1 is SGHDT and CDR2 is YYEEEE in the germline V gene. Trimming stripped 4 bases from V and 10 bases from J, with 18 bases between. The CDR3 extends over 15 amino acids.

This clonotype came up once. This clone may be a read error of a much larger clone one base away. This sequence joins TRBV10-3 and TRBJ1-2; possible D gene TRBD1, 6 bases. Germline CDR1 and CDR2: ENHRY and SYGVKD. The CDR3 totals 14 residues. Here the CDR3 reads CAISESRGNYGDTF. CDR3 DNA: TGTGCCATCAGTGAGTCTAGGGGGAACTATGGCGACACCTTC.

Only a few counts were recorded for this clonotype. This sequence joins TRBV5-6 and TRBJ2-1; 8 bases align to TRBD1. The CDR3 is 16 residues long. The germline gives CDR1 SGHDT, CDR2 YYEEEE. Trimming took 0 bases from V and 8 from J; bases not matched to a gene: 10. The CDR3 coding sequence is TGTGCCAGCAGCTTGGGTCCCCGGACAGGGAGCCATGAGCAGTTCTTC. Translating gives CASSLGPRTGSHEQFF.

This clonotype was detected ten times or more. The chain combines TRBV12-3 or TRBV12-4 with TRBJ1-2; D is unresolved. The CDR3 length is 13 residues. The V and J ends lost 3 bases and 4 bases respectively, with 9 bases between them. The CDR3 bases are TGTGCCAGCAGTTTTACCCGATTCTATGGCTACACCTTC. Its protein is CASSFTRFYGYTF.

This clonotype occurred a few times. This chain joins TRBV5-6 and TRBJ2-3; 9 bases align to TRBD1. The CDR3 is 15 residues long. Trimming cost V 6 bases and J 2 bases; bases outside gene matches: 7. The germline V gene encodes CDR1 SGHDT and CDR2 YYEEEE. CDR3 DNA: TGTGCCAGCATGGGGACAGGGAGGCCCACAGATACGCAGTATTTT. Residues: CASMGTGRPTDTQYF.

In this sample, this clonotype turned up a few times. A clone one base away is much larger, so this may be a read error. The rearrangement uses TRBV7-2 and TRBJ2-1, with no clear D. This CDR3 is built from 11 residues. Germline CDR1 reads SGHTA; CDR2 reads FQGNSA. V lost 5 bases, J lost 4 bases, and 3 bases lay in between. The CDR3 DNA reads as TGTGCCAGCAGCGCGTACAATGAGCAGTTCTTC. The encoded protein is CASSAYNEQFF. Drawing the rest from reference TRBV7-2 and TRBJ2-1, the complete variable domain is GAGVSQSPSNKVTEKGKDVELRCDPISGHTALYWYRQSLGQGLEFLIYFQGNSAPDKSGLPSDRFSAERTGGSVSTLTIQRTQQEDSAVYLCASSAYNEQFFGPGTRLTVL.

This clonotype was counted at least ten times. The rearrangement joins TRBV5-5 to TRBJ1-1, with TRBD1 identical over 7 bases. Trimming cost V 4 bases and J 1 base; bases outside gene matches: 7. Germline CDR1 SGHKS, CDR2 YYEKEE (reference sequence). The CDR3 has 15 amino acids. The CDR3 region has the DNA TGTGCCAGCAGCCGTCTCGGGACAGAGAACACTGAAGCTTTCTTT. It encodes CASSRLGTENTEAFF. Full variable domain (missing parts from reference TRBV5-5 and TRBJ1-1): DAGVTQSPTHLIKTRGQQVTLRCSPISGHKSVSWYQQVLGQGPQFIFQYYEKEERGRGNFPDRFSARQFPNYSSELNVNALLLGDSALYLCASSRLGTENTEAFFGQGTRLTVV.